This T cell receptor (beta chain) was profiled in a study of CD8+ T cells in alopecia areata. The overall study: The percentage of affected scalp area served as the score of severity for treated patients. Study conclusions and caveats: Many expanded lesional clones persisted in scalp and blood during tofacitinib treatment. It was lesional scalp, especially alopecia totalis/universalis, that showed higher clonality than normal scalp.

Treatment specified: oral pan-JAK inhibitor, 5-10 mg twice daily. Reverse transcribed after extraction, RNA yielded cDNA as the sequencing template. Repertoires were generated with immunoSEQ multiplex PCR, while TCRdb's copy carries only in-frame clones and drops some. The sample holds hundreds of thousands of clones, roughly 64% seen once. Germline values: CDR1 GTSNPN, CDR2 SVGIG (reference sequence). The CDR3 length is 14 residues. Trimming pared 6 bases from V and 0 bases from J, leaving 12 bases between. Worth noting for this clone: Its matching antigen is unknown.

The V gene is TRBV30, the J gene TRBJ1-3; unclear D gene. The source is a human donor with alopecia areata. The specimen was CD4+ T cells sorted from blood, collected at week 24, from a patient treated with tofacitinib. CDR3 in amino acids: CACSLGTSGNTIYF. DNA of the CDR3: TGTGCCTGTTCTCTGGGCACCTCTGGAAACACCATATATTTT.